Below are 10 T cell receptor beta chains sequenced from a single sample in a study of T cell responses to AZD1222 COVID-19 vaccine. Sequencing was performed with immunoSEQ multiplex PCR; in TCRdb, only in-frame clones are kept and a portion is missing. The sample lists roughly 130,000 clones; around 91% were seen once. Sequenced material: peripheral blood, taken on day 0 of AZD1222 vaccination. The receptor source for this set is an adult in good health.

A few counts support this clone. This rearrangement joins TRBV7-3 to TRBJ2-2; no reliable D call. Germline loops: CDR1 SGHTA, CDR2 FQGTGA. V dropped 3 bases and J dropped 2 bases, with 7 bases sitting between them. The CDR3 runs to 14 residues. Here the CDR3 DNA reads TGTGCCAGCAGCTTCTCCCACAACACCGGGGAGCTGTTTTTT. Encoded protein: CASSFSHNTGELFF.

The count of this clone is one. The V and J genes are TRBV6-2 or TRBV6-3 and TRBJ2-1; D is unresolved. This CDR3 has 14 amino acids. V was trimmed by 4 bases and J by 3 bases, leaving 10 bases between them. CDR1 MNHEY and CDR2 SVGEGT come from the germline V gene. CDR3 protein: CASSSTSVYNEQFF. The CDR3 coding sequence is TGTGCCAGCAGTTCCACTTCCGTCTACAATGAGCAGTTCTTC.

This chain connects TRBV4-1 to TRBJ2-7, with 9 bases aligning to TRBD1. With 4 bases clipped from V and 6 bases from J, the junction kept 13 bases outside the gene matches. Germline V gene lookup returns CDR1 MGHRA and CDR2 YSYEKL. The CDR3 has 16 residues. For the CDR3, the DNA is TGCGCCAGCAGCCTTGAACAGGGGGCACGGGTGGTCGAGCAGTACTTC. The encoded protein is CASSLEQGARVVEQYF.

The chain uses TRBV10-3 and TRBJ1-1; TRBD1 is a possible D gene (6 bases). V lost 10 bases and J lost 4, with 19 bases in between. This CDR3 contains 14 residues. From germline, CDR1 is ENHRY and CDR2 SYGVKD. The CDR3 DNA reads TGTGCCACCAGATTGGGGGCGGCGGGCACTGAAGCTTTCTTT. Translated: CATRLGAAGTEAFF.

The rearrangement links TRBV11-1 to TRBJ2-7; D remains ambiguous. V was clipped by 0 bases and J by 3 bases, with 9 bases between them. The CDR3 contains 14 residues. The V gene's germline CDR1 is SGHAT and CDR2 FQDESV (reference sequence). The CDR3 region has the DNA TGTGCCAGCAGCTTAGCAGCCGGCGTCTACGAGCAGTACTTC. This gives the protein CASSLAAGVYEQYF.

This clone turned up a few times. The chain links TRBV10-3 to TRBJ1-2; no clear D gene. Germline V gene data show CDR1 as ENHRY and CDR2 as SYGVKD. The CDR3 spans 14 residues. Trimming stripped 10 bases from V and 0 bases from J, with 15 bases between. CDR3 sequence reads: CATLSGSTNYGYTF. The CDR3 DNA reads as TGTGCCACCCTCAGCGGGTCGACTAACTATGGCTACACCTTC.

A remark on this clone: The conserved closing phenylalanine or tryptophan is absent in this CDR3, likely reflecting a read error. The limits of the CDR3 on the DNA are not certain, so only TCRdb's listed CDR3 is given. The chain links TRBV6-5 to TRBJ1-1; the table gives TRBD1 as D, unverified against the DNA. The length of the CDR3 is 9 amino acids, counting both ends. Germline V gives CDR1 MNHEY, CDR2 SVGAGI. This CDR3 reads CASSLSGPE.

The chain joins TRBV19 to TRBJ1-5; 10 bases match TRBD1. This CDR3 contains 19 residues. V was clipped by 4 bases and J by 3 bases; unmatched bases: 15. Germline V lookup: CDR1 LNHDA, CDR2 SQIVND (reference sequence). In nucleotides, the CDR3 is TGTGCCAGTAGTACGAGGGAGGGACAGGGGAACGGTTTCAATCAGCCCCAGCATTTT. Amino acids: CASSTREGQGNGFNQPQHF.

The genes are TRBV6-5 and TRBJ1-2, with D uncertain. Germline loops: CDR1 MNHEY, CDR2 SVGAGI. V gave up 7 bases and J gave up 5 bases, with 5 bases separating them. CDR3 length equals 10 residues. DNA for the CDR3: TGTGCCAGCACCTTTTATGGCTACACCTTC. As protein: CASTFYGYTF.

V and J are TRBV28 and TRBJ2-3, with D possibly matching TRBD2 (6 bases). The CDR3 contains 17 residues. CDR1 and CDR2 from the germline V gene are MDHEN and SYDVKM. Trimming took off 5 bases at V and 3 bases at J, with 21 bases between the two ends. The CDR3 sequence: CASSTPLGRDKTDTQYF. The CDR3 DNA reads TGTGCCAGCAGTACTCCCCTTGGGCGGGATAAGACAGATACGCAGTATTTT.